This record concerns one T cell receptor (beta chain) sequence. The data were taken from a study of PD-L1 blockade in urothelial cancer. Peripheral blood mononuclear cells were collected from every patient before and during treatment, yielding between 1 and 8 samples per patient. The repertoire was sequenced with immunoSEQ multiplex PCR; TCRdb's copy has only in-frame clones and lacks some. The table has fewer than 25,000 clones, 87% seen once; the top ten hold approximately 3%. The CDR3 has 12 amino acids. V lost 3 bases to trimming and J lost 3 bases, with 5 bases between them. Germline lookup yields CDR1 SGHKS and CDR2 YYEKEE (reference sequence).

The sample here was PBMCs, taken around atezolizumab (anti-PD-L1) treatment. The sequence was obtained from a man in his fifties or sixties with urothelial cancer. J is TRBJ2-3 and V is TRBV5-5; D remains unclear. The CDR3 DNA follows: TGTGCCAGCAGCTACTTGACAGATACGCAGTATTTT. It encodes CASSYLTDTQYF.